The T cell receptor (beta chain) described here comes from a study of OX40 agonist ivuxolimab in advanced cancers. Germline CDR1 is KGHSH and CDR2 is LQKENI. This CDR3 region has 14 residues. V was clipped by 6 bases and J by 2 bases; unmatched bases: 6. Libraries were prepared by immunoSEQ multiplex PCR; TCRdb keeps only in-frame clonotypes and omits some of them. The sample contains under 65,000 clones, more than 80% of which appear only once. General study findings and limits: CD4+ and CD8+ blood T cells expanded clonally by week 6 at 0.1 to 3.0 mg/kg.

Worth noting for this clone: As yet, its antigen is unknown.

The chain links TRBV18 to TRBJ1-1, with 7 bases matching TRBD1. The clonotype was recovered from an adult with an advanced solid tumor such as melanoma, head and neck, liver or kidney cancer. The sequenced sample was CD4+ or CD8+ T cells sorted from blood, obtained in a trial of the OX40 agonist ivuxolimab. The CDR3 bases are TGTGCCAGCTCCAGGGACAGTAAAAACACTGAAGCTTTCTTT. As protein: CASSRDSKNTEAFF.